This entry concerns a single T cell receptor (beta chain). The data are from a study of blood T cell repertoires in COVID-19. About the research overall: Samples representing acute and convalescent COVID-19 were sourced from the United States, Italy and Spain. Sample material is recorded as cDNA or gDNA derived from T cells, B-cell-depleted T cells, or PBMCs.

The germline gives CDR1 WSHSY, CDR2 SAAADI. This CDR3 has 15 amino acids. V shed 3 bases and J shed 0 bases, with 11 bases lying between them. The method was immunoSEQ multiplex PCR; TCRdb's version includes in-frame clones alone and lacks a portion of them. In the table there are fewer than 90,000 clones, about 80% of which are singletons. Sequencing was done on a sample of peripheral blood. The chain is built from TRBV10-2 and TRBJ1-1; the D gene is possibly TRBD1 (5 bases). The clonotype was recovered from a woman older than 75 with acute or convalescent COVID-19. The CDR3 reads CASSDDSHMNTEAFF. As DNA, the CDR3 is TGCGCCAGCAGTGATGACAGCCACATGAACACTGAAGCTTTCTTT.